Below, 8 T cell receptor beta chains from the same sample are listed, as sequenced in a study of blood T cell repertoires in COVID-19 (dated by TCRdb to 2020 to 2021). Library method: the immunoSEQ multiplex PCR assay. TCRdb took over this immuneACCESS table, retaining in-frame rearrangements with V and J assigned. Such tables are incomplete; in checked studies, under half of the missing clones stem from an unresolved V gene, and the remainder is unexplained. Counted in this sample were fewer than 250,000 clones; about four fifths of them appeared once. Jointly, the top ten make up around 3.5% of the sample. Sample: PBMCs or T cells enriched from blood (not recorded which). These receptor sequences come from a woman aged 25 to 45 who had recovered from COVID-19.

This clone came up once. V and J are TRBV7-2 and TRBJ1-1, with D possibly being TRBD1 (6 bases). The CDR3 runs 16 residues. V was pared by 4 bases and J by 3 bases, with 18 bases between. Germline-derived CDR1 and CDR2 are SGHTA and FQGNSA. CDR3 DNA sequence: TGTGCCAGCAGCTGGGGGGGGCCGGGACCTCACACTGAAGCTTTCTTT. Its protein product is CASSWGGPGPHTEAFF.

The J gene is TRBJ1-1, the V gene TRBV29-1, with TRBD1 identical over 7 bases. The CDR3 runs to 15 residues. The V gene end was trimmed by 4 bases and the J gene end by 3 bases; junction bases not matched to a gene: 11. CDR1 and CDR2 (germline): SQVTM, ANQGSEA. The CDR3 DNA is TGCAGCGTTGGACAGGGTCTTAGAGGGGACACTGAAGCTTTCTTT. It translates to CSVGQGLRGDTEAFF.

CDR3 bases: TGCGCCAGCAGCCAAGTTAGGCTAGAAGGCGACATTCAGTACTTC. Translated, it gives CASSQVRLEGDIQYF. The V and J genes are TRBV4-1 and TRBJ2-4; D uncertain. V gave up 1 base and J gave up 8 bases, with 15 bases separating them. This CDR3 has 15 residues. Germline-derived CDR1 and CDR2 are MGHRA and YSYEKL.

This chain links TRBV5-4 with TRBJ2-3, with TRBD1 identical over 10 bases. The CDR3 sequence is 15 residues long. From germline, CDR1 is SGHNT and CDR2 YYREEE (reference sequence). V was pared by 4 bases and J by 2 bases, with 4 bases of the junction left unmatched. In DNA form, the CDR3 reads TGTGCCAGCAGCCGACAGGGGGCCGACACAGATACGCAGTATTTT. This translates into CASSRQGADTDTQYF.

For the CDR3, the DNA is TGCGCCAGCAGCTTGGATAGTCCGAACACCGGGGAGCTGTTTTTT. Protein product: CASSLDSPNTGELFF. The chain recombines TRBV5-1 with TRBJ2-2, with D unclear. In germline, CDR1 is SGHRS, CDR2 YFSETQ. CDR3 length equals 15 residues. V was pared by 0 bases and J by 0 bases, with 6 bases between.

In DNA form, the CDR3 reads TGTGCCAGCAGCCCTGGCCTCGGGGAGGGCTATGGCTACACCTTC. Encoded protein: CASSPGLGEGYGYTF. This rearrangement joins TRBV11-2 to TRBJ1-2; D is unclear. The CDR3 extends over 15 amino acids. The germline CDR1 and CDR2 sequences are SGHAT and FQNNGV. V lost 5 bases and J 4 bases, leaving 17 bases between the germline ends. Based on the CDR3 plus reference TRBV11-2 and TRBJ1-2, the full variable domain is EAGVAQSPRYKIIEKRQSVAFWCNPISGHATLYWYQQILGQGPKLLIQFQNNGVVDDSQLPKDRFSAERLKGVDSTLKIQPAKLEDSAVYLCASSPGLGEGYGYTFGSGTRLTVV.

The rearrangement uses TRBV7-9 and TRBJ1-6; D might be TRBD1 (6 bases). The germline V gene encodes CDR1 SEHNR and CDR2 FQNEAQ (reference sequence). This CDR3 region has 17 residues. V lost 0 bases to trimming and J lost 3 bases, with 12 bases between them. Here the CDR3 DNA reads TGTGCCAGCAGCTTAGCATTCAGGGGCCTCTATAATTCACCCCTCCACTTT. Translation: CASSLAFRGLYNSPLHF.

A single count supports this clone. CDR3 coding DNA: TGCGCCAGCAGCTTGTCAGCCCTAGGTGGCTCTGGAAACACCATATATTTT. This encodes CASSLSALGGSGNTIYF. The rearrangement links TRBV5-1 to TRBJ1-3; D remains ambiguous. The V gene's germline CDR1 is SGHRS and CDR2 YFSETQ. CDR3 size: 17 residues. V gave up 1 base and J gave up 0 bases, with 14 bases separating them.